These 8 T cell receptor beta chains were sequenced from one sample in a study of siplizumab effects on memory and regulatory T cells. Sequenced by immunoSEQ multiplex PCR; TCRdb stores in-frame clones only, minus some. The sample carries approximately 94,000 clones, 94% recorded once. Sequencing was performed on non-Treg CD4+ T cells sorted from blood. These receptors originate from a human donor in good health.

Written as DNA, the CDR3 is TGTGCCAGCAGTCGCCAAGGACAGGGATCCTATGGCTACACCTTC. Its translation is CASSRQGQGSYGYTF. The gene calls are TRBV6-5 and TRBJ1-2; 8 bases match TRBD1. Trimming at V came to 5 bases and at J to 4 bases, leaving 9 bases not matched to a gene. The CDR3 has 15 residues. Germline values: CDR1 MNHEY, CDR2 SVGAGI.

V gene TRBV4-2 combines with J gene TRBJ2-6, with no clear D. This CDR3 is built from 17 residues. Trimming cost V 4 bases and J 1 base, with 14 bases left between them. Germline-derived CDR1 and CDR2 are LGHNA and YNFKEQ. CDR3: CASSRPGQPSGANVLTF. The CDR3 nucleotides read TGTGCCAGCAGCCGGCCGGGCCAGCCGTCTGGGGCCAACGTCCTGACTTTC.

This chain links TRBV27 with TRBJ2-3; unclear D gene. CDR1 MNHEY and CDR2 SMNVEV come from the germline V gene (reference sequence). This CDR3 has 14 residues. Trimming removed 4 bases from V and 6 bases from J, with 14 bases in between. The chain's CDR3 is CASSSWDARDTQYF. CDR3 in DNA: TGTGCCAGCAGTTCGTGGGATGCCAGGGATACGCAGTATTTT.

J is TRBJ2-6 and V is TRBV2; D possibly corresponds to TRBD1 (5 bases). Deletions cut 7 bases from V and 1 base from J, with 17 bases between. This CDR3 comprises 17 residues. CDR1 and CDR2 (germline): SNHLY, FYNNEI. The DNA of the CDR3 is TGTGCCAGCATTCCGTTGAGTCAGGGATCTGGGGCCAACGTCCTGACTTTC. It encodes CASIPLSQGSGANVLTF.

The CDR3 bases are TGTGCCAGCAGTCCTACAGGGTATCACGGCTACACCTTC. Translation: CASSPTGYHGYTF. This chain uses TRBV28 with TRBJ1-2, with a possible D match to TRBD1 (6 bases). V lost 5 bases and J 8 bases, leaving 15 bases between the germline ends. The CDR3 spans 13 residues. The germline gives CDR1 MDHEN, CDR2 SYDVKM.

The rearrangement links TRBV4-1 to TRBJ1-3; D gene unclear. Germline CDR1 is MGHRA and CDR2 is YSYEKL. V was cut by 5 bases and J by 0 bases, with 14 bases left in between. There are 16 residues in the CDR3. The CDR3 nucleotides are TGCGCCAGCAGCACTGGAAGGGCCAACTCTGGAAACACCATATATTTT. Translated, it gives CASSTGRANSGNTIYF.

The J gene is TRBJ2-2, the V gene TRBV9, with 8 bases lining up with TRBD1. There are 15 residues in the CDR3. V shed 3 bases, J shed 6 bases, and the junction held 7 bases outside the gene matches. Germline CDR1 reads SGDLS; CDR2 reads YYNGEE. The CDR3 nucleotides read TGTGCCAGCAGCGCCGGACAGGGTAGGCCCGGGGAGCTGTTTTTT. It codes for CASSAGQGRPGELFF.

The chain uses TRBV19 and TRBJ2-7; TRBD1 is a possible D gene (6 bases). The length of the CDR3 is 17 residues. V was cut by 3 bases and J by 2 bases, with 20 bases left in between. Per the germline V gene, CDR1 is LNHDA and CDR2 is SQIVND (reference sequence). In DNA, the CDR3 is TGTGCCAGTAGTATTTTAATTAGAGGAGGACAGACCTACGAGCAGTACTTC. It specifies CASSILIRGGQTYEQYF.